The 24 T cell receptor beta chains reported below all come from one sample, sequenced in a study of blood T cell repertoires in COVID-19. Using immunoSEQ multiplex PCR, the repertoire was profiled, and TCRdb retains in-frame clones only, with some absent. The sample records 200,000 or so clones, about 88% being singletons. Sequenced material: peripheral blood. The receptors derive from a woman aged 35 to 49 who had recovered from COVID-19.

V gene TRBV19 combines with J gene TRBJ2-1; 14 bases align to TRBD2. CDR1 and CDR2 (germline): LNHDA, SQIVND (reference sequence). The CDR3 sequence is 20 residues long. V lost 4 bases, J lost 7 bases, and 18 bases stayed unmatched. The CDR3 reads CASSKGPGLAGVWQPNEQFF. CDR3 nucleotides: TGTGCCAGTAGTAAAGGGCCGGGACTAGCGGGAGTTTGGCAGCCGAATGAGCAGTTCTTC.

CDR3 DNA sequence: TGTGCCAGCAGTTTATCGGGACATCCCTCCTCTAGCACAGATACGCAGTATTTT. This translates into CASSLSGHPSSSTDTQYF. V is TRBV27 and J is TRBJ2-3; maybe TRBD1 (6 bases). The germline gives CDR1 MNHEY, CDR2 SMNVEV (reference sequence). V lost 0 bases, J lost 0 bases, and 16 bases lay in between. CDR3 size: 18 residues.

The V call is TRBV9, the J call TRBJ1-2; 8 bases are a match to TRBD1. CDR1 is SGDLS, CDR2 YYNGEE, per germline. The CDR3 sequence is 15 residues long. V shed 0 bases, J shed 4 bases, and the junction held 5 bases outside the gene matches. The CDR3 DNA follows: TGTGCCAGCAGCGTAGAGACAGGGGAGGGCTATGGCTACACCTTC. The encoded protein is CASSVETGEGYGYTF.

The chain carries TRBV19 and TRBJ1-5; 11 positions match TRBD1. The CDR3 length is 18 residues. V was clipped by 4 bases and J by 2 bases; unmatched bases: 10. Germline V gene data show CDR1 as LNHDA and CDR2 as SQIVND (reference sequence). The CDR3 region has the DNA TGTGCCAGTAGTACTCGGGACAGGGGGGAGCCACGCAATCAGCCCCAGCATTTT. It is translated as CASSTRDRGEPRNQPQHF.

This clone was seen a single time. The chain employs TRBV11-3 and TRBJ2-7; the D gene is possibly TRBD2 (6 bases). The V end lost 4 bases, the J end lost 5 bases, and 12 bases lay between the germline ends. The CDR3 is 13 residues long. CDR1 SGHNT and CDR2 YENEEA come from the germline V gene. Written as DNA, the CDR3 is TGTGCCAGCAGCTCCGGGGGAGGCAACGAGCAGTACTTC. Its translation is CASSSGGGNEQYF.

The rearrangement uses TRBV7-2 and TRBJ2-3; 10 bases are shared with TRBD2. The CDR3 runs 16 residues. Germline V gene lookup returns CDR1 SGHTA and CDR2 FQGNSA. The V gene end was trimmed by 5 bases and the J gene end by 6 bases; junction bases not matched to a gene: 11. Written as DNA, the CDR3 is TGTGCCAGCAGCGGTACCCTAGCGGGAGTTATGGATACGCAGTATTTT. Translated: CASSGTLAGVMDTQYF.

The V call is TRBV28, the J call TRBJ1-2; possibly TRBD1 for D (5 bases). The germline V gene has CDR1 MDHEN and CDR2 SYDVKM. The CDR3 is 14 residues long. The V gene lost 6 bases and the J gene lost 6 bases, with 17 bases spanning the gap. The CDR3 coding sequence is TGTGCCAGCAGCTCTCAGGGTTTGGGTGATGGCTACACCTTC. Protein sequence: CASSSQGLGDGYTF.

This clone has a single count. The chain recombines TRBV6-5 with TRBJ1-2; TRBD1 matches 12 bases. Looked up from germline, CDR1 is MNHEY and CDR2 is SVGAGI. The V gene end was trimmed by 5 bases and the J gene end by 8 bases; junction bases not matched to a gene: 6. This CDR3 contains 14 residues. The DNA of the CDR3 is TGTGCCAGCAGTCCGGGACAGGGGGCTGGAGGCTACACCTTC. It specifies CASSPGQGAGGYTF.

This chain connects TRBV5-1 to TRBJ2-1; D gene unclear. The CDR3 runs 17 residues. Trimming removed 4 bases at V and 1 base at J, with 18 bases between. Germline lookup yields CDR1 SGHRS and CDR2 YFSETQ. The CDR3: CASSAWFDSLSYNEQFF. As DNA, the CDR3 is TGCGCCAGCAGCGCGTGGTTTGACTCCCTATCCTACAATGAGCAGTTCTTC. Looking up the rest from reference TRBV5-1 and TRBJ2-1 gives the full variable domain: KAGVTQTPRYLIKTRGQQVTLSCSPISGHRSVSWYQQTPGQGLQFLFEYFSETQRNKGNFPGRFSGRQFSNSRSEMNVSTLELGDSALYLCASSAWFDSLSYNEQFFGPGTRLTVL.

The chain has TRBV19 and TRBJ2-7; 8 nucleotides match TRBD1. This CDR3 spans 15 amino acids. Germline lookup yields CDR1 LNHDA and CDR2 SQIVND (reference sequence). Losses at the gene ends were 0 bases for V and 1 base for J; bases not matched to a gene: 2. In DNA form, the CDR3 reads TGTGCCAGTAGTATAGAAGGGACAGGTTCCTACGAGCAGTACTTC. The encoded protein is CASSIEGTGSYEQYF.

Details on this clone: Other DNA sequences within the sample encode an identical CDR3. The V and J genes are TRBV12-3 or TRBV12-4 and TRBJ1-5, with D unresolved. V lost 3 bases, J lost 7 bases, and 7 bases lay in between. The length of the CDR3 is 12 residues. CDR3 sequence (DNA): TGTGCCAGCAGTTTCCCCGGGCAGCCCCAGCATTTT. Amino acids: CASSFPGQPQHF.

The chain combines TRBV12-3 or TRBV12-4 with TRBJ1-2, with D uncertain. V lost 2 bases to trimming and J lost 2 bases, with 6 bases between them. The CDR3 length is 13 residues. The chain's CDR3 is CASSLPGNYGYTF. CDR3 DNA: TGTGCCAGCAGTTTACCGGGGAACTATGGCTACACCTTC.

V is TRBV5-4 and J is TRBJ1-2; D remains unclear. The V end was cut by 0 bases, the J end by 8 bases, with 14 bases between. CDR1 and CDR2 from the germline V gene are SGHNT and YYREEE (reference sequence). The CDR3 consists of 14 residues. The DNA of the CDR3 is TGTGCCAGCAGCTTGGGCGGGGAGATGAGGGGCTACACCTTC. It yields the protein CASSLGGEMRGYTF.

The J gene is TRBJ2-3, the V gene TRBV27, with D possibly matching TRBD2 (5 bases). Per germline, CDR1 MNHEY and CDR2 SMNVEV (reference sequence). The V end was cut by 5 bases, the J end by 2 bases, with 29 bases between. This CDR3 has 20 amino acids. The DNA for the CDR3 is TGTGCCAGCAGTCCTGAGGCCGGGAACCGAGCTTACTATTCCACAGATACGCAGTATTTT. Protein: CASSPEAGNRAYYSTDTQYF.

The chain couples TRBV11-2 to TRBJ2-7; 9 bases agree with TRBD2. Germline V CDR1 and CDR2: SGHAT, FQNNGV. V dropped 5 bases and J dropped 5; count of bases not matched to a gene: 7. The CDR3 sequence is 14 residues long. This chain's CDR3 is CASSPIAGAHEQYF. The CDR3 DNA follows: TGTGCCAGCAGCCCAATAGCGGGAGCCCACGAGCAGTACTTC.

This chain links TRBV30 with TRBJ2-2, with D possibly matching TRBD2 (5 bases). The germline V gene has CDR1 GTSNPN and CDR2 SVGIG (reference sequence). CDR3 length: 14 amino acids. V was cut by 2 bases and J by 4 bases, with 11 bases left in between. CDR3 loop: CAWSRGPSTGELFF. The DNA for the CDR3 is TGTGCCTGGAGTAGAGGGCCCTCCACCGGGGAGCTGTTTTTT.

The genes are TRBV4-3 and TRBJ1-2; 7 bases fit TRBD1. V gave up 0 bases and J gave up 4 bases; unmatched junction bases: 11. Germline V CDR1 and CDR2: LGHNA, YSLEER. The CDR3 is 17 residues long. The CDR3 DNA sequence: TGCGCCAGCAGCCAAGATTATATCCTGACAGGGCGCTATGGCTACACCTTC. As protein: CASSQDYILTGRYGYTF.

The V gene is TRBV28, the J gene TRBJ1-4; TRBD1 agrees at 11 bases. CDR1 is MDHEN, CDR2 SYDVKM, per germline. The CDR3 extends over 15 amino acids. J lost 12 bases, V lost 7 bases, and 13 bases had no gene match. CDR3 bases: TGTGCCAGCATCTATTCCGGGACAGGGGGAAGTGAACTGTTTTTT. Its translation is CASIYSGTGGSELFF.

CDR3 amino acids: CASSPSGSYNEQFF. CDR3 DNA sequence: TGTGCCAGTAGTCCTAGCGGGAGTTACAATGAGCAGTTCTTC. The chain is built from TRBV19 and TRBJ2-1; 10 bases match TRBD2. This CDR3 comprises 14 residues. V was pared by 5 bases and J by 4 bases, with 2 bases of the junction left unmatched. Germline V gene data show CDR1 as LNHDA and CDR2 as SQIVND (reference sequence).

V and J are TRBV11-3 and TRBJ2-5; the match to TRBD2 covers 7 bases. The J segment lost 3 bases and the V segment lost 1 base, leaving 8 bases of the junction unmatched. Per the germline V gene, CDR1 is SGHNT and CDR2 is YENEEA. There are 16 residues in the CDR3. CDR3 region: CASSLAHLGGKETQYF. Here the CDR3 DNA reads TGTGCCAGCAGCTTAGCCCACCTGGGAGGGAAAGAGACCCAGTACTTC.

This clone was detected a few times. The V and J genes are TRBV3-1 (or the pseudogene TRBV3-2) and TRBJ2-7, with TRBD2 matching over 7 bases. The V and J ends lost 3 bases and 2 bases, in that order; junction bases with no gene match: 10. Germline CDR1 reads LGHDT; CDR2 reads YNNKEL (reference sequence). This CDR3 has 16 residues. The CDR3 bases are TGTGCCAGCAGCCACGAGAGGGGCGGGAGTGCCTACGAGCAGTACTTC. This gives the protein CASSHERGGSAYEQYF.

The J gene is TRBJ2-2, the V gene TRBV19, with 8 nucleotides matching TRBD2. CDR1 LNHDA and CDR2 SQIVND come from the germline V gene (reference sequence). V dropped 7 bases and J dropped 4; count of bases not matched to a gene: 17. CDR3 length equals 18 residues. The CDR3 region is CASTLESVRGGGTGELFF. The DNA of the CDR3 is TGTGCCAGTACCCTAGAATCAGTACGGGGGGGAGGCACCGGGGAGCTGTTTTTT.

The rearrangement uses TRBV14 and TRBJ2-1; D is perhaps TRBD2 (6 bases). Trimming cost V 1 base and J 8 bases, with 21 bases left between them. CDR1 SGHDN and CDR2 FVKESK come from the germline V gene. This CDR3 region has 17 residues. CDR3 in amino acids: CASSQGYAGPSHDEQFF. Here the CDR3 DNA reads TGTGCCAGCAGCCAAGGTTATGCGGGACCATCTCACGATGAGCAGTTCTTC.

In regard to this clone: Other nucleotide sequences from this sample produce the same CDR3. V is TRBV19 and J is TRBJ1-1, with D tentatively TRBD1 (5 bases). Germline CDR1 reads LNHDA; CDR2 reads SQIVND (reference sequence). V lost 5 bases to trimming and J lost 1 base, with 8 bases between them. CDR3 size: 13 residues. This CDR3 reads CASSYRGNTEAFF. CDR3 in DNA: TGTGCCAGTAGTTATAGGGGGAACACTGAAGCTTTCTTT.